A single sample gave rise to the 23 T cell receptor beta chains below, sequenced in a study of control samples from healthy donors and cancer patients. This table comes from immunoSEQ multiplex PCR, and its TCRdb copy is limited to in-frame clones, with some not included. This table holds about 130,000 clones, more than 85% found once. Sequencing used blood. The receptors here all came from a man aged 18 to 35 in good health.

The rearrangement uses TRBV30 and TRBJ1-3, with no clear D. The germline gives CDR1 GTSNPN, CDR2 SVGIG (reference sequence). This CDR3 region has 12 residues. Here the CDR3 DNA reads TGTGCGATGCACCGCTCTGGAAACACCATATATTTT. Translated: CAMHRSGNTIYF.

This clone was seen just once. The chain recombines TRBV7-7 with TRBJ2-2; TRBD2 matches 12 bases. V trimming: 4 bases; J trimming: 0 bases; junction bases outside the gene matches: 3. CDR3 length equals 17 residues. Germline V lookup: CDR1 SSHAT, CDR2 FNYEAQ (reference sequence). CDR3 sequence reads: CASSYGLAGTNTGELFF. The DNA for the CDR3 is TGTGCCAGCAGCTACGGACTAGCGGGGACGAACACCGGGGAGCTGTTTTTT.

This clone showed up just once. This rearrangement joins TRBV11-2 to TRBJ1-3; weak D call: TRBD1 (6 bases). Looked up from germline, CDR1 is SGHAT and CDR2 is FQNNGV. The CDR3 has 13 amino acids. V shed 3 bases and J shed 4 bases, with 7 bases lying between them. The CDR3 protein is CASSFQGGNTIYF. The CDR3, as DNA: TGTGCCAGCAGCTTTCAGGGGGGAAACACCATATATTTT.

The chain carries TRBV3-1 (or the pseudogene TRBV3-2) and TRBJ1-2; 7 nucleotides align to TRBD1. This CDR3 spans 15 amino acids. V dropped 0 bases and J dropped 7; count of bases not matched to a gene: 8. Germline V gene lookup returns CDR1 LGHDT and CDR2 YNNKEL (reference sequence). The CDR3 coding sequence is TGTGCCAGCAGCCAAGATAGGAGACAGGGCCTTGGCTACACCTTC. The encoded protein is CASSQDRRQGLGYTF.

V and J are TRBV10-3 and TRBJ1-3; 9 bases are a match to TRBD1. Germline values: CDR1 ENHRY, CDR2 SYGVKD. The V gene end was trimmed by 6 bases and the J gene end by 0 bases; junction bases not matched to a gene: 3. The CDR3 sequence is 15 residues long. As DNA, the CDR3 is TGTGCCATCAGGGGACAGGGCGGCTCTGGAAACACCATATATTTT. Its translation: CAIRGQGGSGNTIYF.

The CDR3 is CASSQESGVVETQYF. The CDR3 DNA reads as TGTGCCAGCAGCCAAGAATCAGGGGTAGTTGAGACCCAGTACTTC. The chain employs TRBV4-2 and TRBJ2-5; TRBD1 might be the D (6 bases). This CDR3 has 15 residues. Trimming removed 0 bases from V and 5 bases from J, with 13 bases in between. CDR1 is LGHNA and CDR2 is YNFKEQ in the germline V gene.

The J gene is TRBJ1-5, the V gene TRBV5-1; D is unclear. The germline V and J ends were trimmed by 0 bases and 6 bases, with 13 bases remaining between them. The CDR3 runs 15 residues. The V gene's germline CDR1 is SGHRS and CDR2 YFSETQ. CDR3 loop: CASSLVPDVIQPQHF. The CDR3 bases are TGCGCCAGCAGCTTGGTCCCGGATGTCATTCAGCCCCAGCATTTT.

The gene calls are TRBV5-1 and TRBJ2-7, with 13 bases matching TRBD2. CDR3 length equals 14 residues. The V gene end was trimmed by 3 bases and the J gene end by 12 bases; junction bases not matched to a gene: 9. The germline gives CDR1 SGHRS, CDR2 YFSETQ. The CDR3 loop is CASSSRTSGGMTYF. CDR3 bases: TGCGCCAGCAGCTCGCGGACTAGCGGGGGCATGACGTACTTC.

The CDR3 loop reads CASSIDQGDSPLHF. CDR3 sequence (DNA): TGTGCCAGTAGTATAGACCAGGGGGATTCACCCCTCCACTTT. V is TRBV19 and J is TRBJ1-6; TRBD1 agrees at 7 bases. The CDR3 totals 14 residues. Germline V lookup: CDR1 LNHDA, CDR2 SQIVND (reference sequence). Trimming cost V 0 bases and J 8 bases; bases outside gene matches: 1.

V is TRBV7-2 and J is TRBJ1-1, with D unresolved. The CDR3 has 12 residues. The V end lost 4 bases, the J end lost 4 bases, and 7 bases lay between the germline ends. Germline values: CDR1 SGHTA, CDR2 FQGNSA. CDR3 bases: TGTGCCAGCAGCTGGGCGGGCACTGAAGCTTTCTTT. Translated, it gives CASSWAGTEAFF.

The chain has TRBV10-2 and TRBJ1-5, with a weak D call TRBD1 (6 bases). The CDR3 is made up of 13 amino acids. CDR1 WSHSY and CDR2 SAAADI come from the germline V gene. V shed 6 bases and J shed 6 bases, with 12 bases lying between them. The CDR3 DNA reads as TGCGCCAGCAGCAGTACAGGGATTCAGCCCCAGCATTTT. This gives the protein CASSSTGIQPQHF.

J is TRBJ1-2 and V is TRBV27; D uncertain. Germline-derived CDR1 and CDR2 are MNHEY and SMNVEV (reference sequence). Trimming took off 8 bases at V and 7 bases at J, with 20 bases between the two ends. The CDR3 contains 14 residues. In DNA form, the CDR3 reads TGTGCCAGCGGTGAGCGACTAAGTGCGGGTGGCTACACCTTC. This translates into CASGERLSAGGYTF.

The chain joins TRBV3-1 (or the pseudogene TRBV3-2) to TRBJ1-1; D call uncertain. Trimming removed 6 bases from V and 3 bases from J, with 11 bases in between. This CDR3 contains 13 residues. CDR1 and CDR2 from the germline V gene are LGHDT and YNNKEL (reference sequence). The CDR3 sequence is CASRYSLDTEAFF. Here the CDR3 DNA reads TGTGCCAGCAGGTACAGCTTAGACACTGAAGCTTTCTTT.

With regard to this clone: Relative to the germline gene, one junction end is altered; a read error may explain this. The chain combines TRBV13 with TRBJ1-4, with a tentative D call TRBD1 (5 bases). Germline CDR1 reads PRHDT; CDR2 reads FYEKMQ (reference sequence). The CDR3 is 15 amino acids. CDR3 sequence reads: CASSLEGAANEKLLF. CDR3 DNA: TGTGCCAGCAGCTTAGAAGGGGCGGCTAATGAAAAACTGCTTTTT.

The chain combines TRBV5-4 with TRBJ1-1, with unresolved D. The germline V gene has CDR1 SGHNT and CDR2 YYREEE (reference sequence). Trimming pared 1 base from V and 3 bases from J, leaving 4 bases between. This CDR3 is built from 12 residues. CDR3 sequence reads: CASSLKDTEAFF. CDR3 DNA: TGTGCCAGCAGCTTGAAGGACACTGAAGCTTTCTTT.

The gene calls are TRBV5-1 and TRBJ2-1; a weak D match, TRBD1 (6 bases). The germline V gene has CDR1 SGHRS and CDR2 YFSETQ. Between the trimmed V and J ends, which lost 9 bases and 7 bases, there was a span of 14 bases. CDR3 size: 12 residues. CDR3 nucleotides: TGCGCCAACAGGGTTCTAAAAAATGAGCAGTTCTTC. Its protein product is CANRVLKNEQFF.

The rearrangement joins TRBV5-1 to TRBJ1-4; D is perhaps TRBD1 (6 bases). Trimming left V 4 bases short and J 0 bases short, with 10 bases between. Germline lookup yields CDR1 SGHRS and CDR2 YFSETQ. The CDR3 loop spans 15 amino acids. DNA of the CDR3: TGCGCCAGCAGCCCGGACAGATCAACTAATGAAAAACTGTTTTTT. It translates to CASSPDRSTNEKLFF.

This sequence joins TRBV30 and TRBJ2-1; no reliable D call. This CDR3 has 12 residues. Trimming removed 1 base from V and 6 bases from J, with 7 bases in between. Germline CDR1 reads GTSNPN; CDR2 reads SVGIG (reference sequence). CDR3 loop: CAWSAQINEQFF. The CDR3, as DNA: TGTGCCTGGAGTGCACAGATCAATGAGCAGTTCTTC.

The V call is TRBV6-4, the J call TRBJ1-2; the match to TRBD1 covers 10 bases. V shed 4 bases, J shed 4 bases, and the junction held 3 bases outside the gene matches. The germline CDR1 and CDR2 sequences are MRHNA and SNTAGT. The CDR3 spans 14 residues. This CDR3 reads CASSVTGGGYGYTF. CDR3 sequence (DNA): TGTGCCAGCAGTGTGACAGGGGGCGGCTATGGCTACACCTTC.

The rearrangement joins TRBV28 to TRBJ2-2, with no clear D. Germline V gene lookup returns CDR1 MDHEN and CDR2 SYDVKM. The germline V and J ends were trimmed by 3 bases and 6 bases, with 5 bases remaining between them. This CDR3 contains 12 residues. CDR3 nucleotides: TGTGCCAGCAGTTTGGGCCCCGGGGAGCTGTTTTTT. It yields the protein CASSLGPGELFF.

CDR3 in amino acids: CASSKEKNTEAFF. CDR3 nucleotides: TGTGCCAGCAGTAAAGAAAAGAACACTGAAGCTTTCTTT. The chain is built from TRBV2 and TRBJ1-1; D is unclear. The germline CDR1 and CDR2 sequences are SNHLY and FYNNEI. V was pared by 5 bases and J by 1 base, with 8 bases between. The CDR3 length is 13 residues.

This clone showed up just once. CDR3 DNA: TGTGCCAGCAGTGACCCGGGAGTTAACTATGGCTACACCTTC. Its protein is CASSDPGVNYGYTF. The genes are TRBV6-1 and TRBJ1-2, with D uncertain. V shed 3 bases and J shed 1 base, with 9 bases lying between them. The CDR3 is made up of 14 amino acids. The germline gives CDR1 MNHNS, CDR2 SASEGT.

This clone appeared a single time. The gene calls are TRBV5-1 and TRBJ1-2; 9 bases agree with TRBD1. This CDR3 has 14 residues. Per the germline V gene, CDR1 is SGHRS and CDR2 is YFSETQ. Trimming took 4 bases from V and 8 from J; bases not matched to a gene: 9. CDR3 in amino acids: CASSPGQGGRGYTF. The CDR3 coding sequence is TGCGCCAGCAGCCCGGGACAGGGAGGACGCGGCTACACCTTC. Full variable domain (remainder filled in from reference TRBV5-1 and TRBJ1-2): KAGVTQTPRYLIKTRGQQVTLSCSPISGHRSVSWYQQTPGQGLQFLFEYFSETQRNKGNFPGRFSGRQFSNSRSEMNVSTLELGDSALYLCASSPGQGGRGYTFGSGTRLTVV.